The 20 T cell receptor beta chains below come from one sample, sequenced in a study of Tregs in tolerant kidney transplant recipients. Assay used: immunoSEQ multiplex PCR; TCRdb lists only in-frame clones, some missing. The data show about 18,000 clones, with roughly 82% seen just once and over 2% held by the top ten. Sequenced: Tregs from blood. These receptors were collected from a human donor in good health.

As for this clone: One junction end does not reproduce the germline sequence, and a read error may be involved. Other DNA sequences within the sample encode an identical CDR3. V is TRBV11-1 and J is TRBJ2-6, with D possibly matching TRBD1 (5 bases). CDR1 SGHAT and CDR2 FQDESV come from the germline V gene (reference sequence). This CDR3 has 17 amino acids. CDR3 sequence reads: CASSSGLALAGANVLTF. CDR3 in DNA: TGTGCCAGCAGCTCAGGTCTTGCGTTGGCTGGGGCCAACGTCTTGACTTTC.

This clone came up once. V is TRBV6-6 and J is TRBJ2-7, with 11 nucleotides matching TRBD2. From germline, CDR1 is MNHNY and CDR2 SVGAGI (reference sequence). This CDR3 spans 14 amino acids. The junction had 6 bases not matched to a gene; V was cut back by 4 bases and J by 7 bases. CDR3 region: CASSSIAGGPEQYF. The CDR3 nucleotides are TGTGCCAGCAGTTCTATAGCGGGAGGGCCGGAGCAGTACTTC.

CDR3 loop: CASSVGGTDSYEQYF. The CDR3 DNA reads as TGTGCCAGCAGCGTAGGGGGGACGGACTCCTACGAGCAGTACTTC. The chain carries TRBV9 and TRBJ2-7; D might be TRBD1 or TRBD2, each matching 5 bases. V dropped 0 bases and J dropped 0 bases, with 10 bases sitting between them. The CDR3 consists of 15 residues. Per the germline V gene, CDR1 is SGDLS and CDR2 is YYNGEE.

The V call is TRBV19, the J call TRBJ2-7; D not resolved. Between the trimmed V and J ends, which lost 9 bases and 6 bases, there was a span of 18 bases. Germline V gene data show CDR1 as LNHDA and CDR2 as SQIVND (reference sequence). CDR3 size: 13 residues. DNA for the CDR3: TGTGCCAGCCAGCAGCGAGTCGTAGGCGAGCAGTACTTC. The encoded protein is CASQQRVVGEQYF.

About this clone itself: A junction boundary mismatches the germline segment, possibly from a read error. V usage is TRBV7-7 and J usage is TRBJ2-3; TRBD2 aligns across 7 bases. The CDR3 sequence is 16 residues long. Germline values: CDR1 SSHAT, CDR2 FNYEAQ (reference sequence). The CDR3 loop reads CASSLDRGRVTDTQYF. The CDR3 bases are TGTGCTAGCAGCTTAGACCGCGGGAGAGTGACAGATACGCAGTATTTT.

V is TRBV28 and J is TRBJ2-6; TRBD2 agrees at 7 bases. The CDR3 is 18 residues long. Trimming removed 6 bases from V and 0 bases from J; junction bases left unmatched: 11. Germline CDR1 MDHEN, CDR2 SYDVKM. CDR3 sequence: CASRPTLAEDSGANVLTF. The CDR3 DNA reads as TGTGCCAGCAGGCCCACCCTAGCGGAAGACTCTGGGGCCAACGTCCTGACTTTC. Based on the CDR3 plus reference TRBV28 and TRBJ2-6, the full variable domain is DVKVTQSSRYLVKRTGEKVFLECVQDMDHENMFWYRQDPGLGLRLIYFSYDVKMKEKGDIPEGYSVSREKKERFSLILESASTNQTSMYLCASRPTLAEDSGANVLTFGAGSRLTVL.

This clone was recorded a few times. V is TRBV2 and J is TRBJ2-7; no clear D. The germline V gene has CDR1 SNHLY and CDR2 FYNNEI. The germline V and J ends were trimmed by 4 bases and 2 bases, with 9 bases remaining between them. The CDR3 consists of 13 residues. The CDR3 here is CASSGRRAYEQYF. In DNA, the CDR3 is TGTGCCAGCAGTGGCAGGAGAGCCTACGAGCAGTACTTC.

The genes are TRBV7-8 and TRBJ2-3; D uncertain. V lost 6 bases and J lost 5, with 6 bases in between. This CDR3 is built from 11 residues. Per germline, CDR1 SGHVS and CDR2 FQNEAQ. Written as DNA, the CDR3 is TGTGCCAGCAGGGGCCTAGATACGCAGTATTTT. As protein: CASRGLDTQYF.

The V gene is TRBV2, the J gene TRBJ2-1, with D possibly being TRBD2 (5 bases). Looked up from germline, CDR1 is SNHLY and CDR2 is FYNNEI. Trimming shortened V by 9 bases and J by 2 bases, and 14 bases separated the two germline ends. This CDR3 is built from 14 residues. The CDR3 nucleotides are TGTGCCAGTCGTAGAGGGCTCCCCTACAATGAGCAGTTCTTC. Encoded protein: CASRRGLPYNEQFF. Together with reference TRBV2 and TRBJ2-1, the CDR3 gives the full variable domain: EPEVTQTPSHQVTQMGQEVILRCVPISNHLYFYWYRQILGQKVEFLVSFYNNEISEKSEIFDDQFSVERPDGSNFTLKIRSTKLEDSAMYFCASRRGLPYNEQFFGPGTRLTVL.

The chain has TRBV15 and TRBJ2-5; D not resolved. Germline lookup yields CDR1 LNHNV and CDR2 YYDKDF (reference sequence). CDR3 length: 13 residues. V was shortened by 0 bases and J by 5 bases, with 7 bases between the two germline ends. CDR3 in amino acids: CATSRDLGETQYF. In DNA form, the CDR3 reads TGTGCCACCAGCAGAGATCTTGGGGAGACCCAGTACTTC.

This clone was picked up one time. The V and J genes are TRBV6-1 and TRBJ2-1; D tentatively reads TRBD1 or TRBD2 (5 bases each). Germline loops: CDR1 MNHNS, CDR2 SASEGT. CDR3 length equals 12 residues. Trimming removed 10 bases at V and 9 bases at J, with 16 bases between. The CDR3 here is CATQGTGGEQFF. In DNA, the CDR3 is TGTGCCACCCAAGGAACAGGAGGTGAGCAGTTCTTC.

The chain carries TRBV2 and TRBJ1-2, with a weak D call TRBD1 (6 bases). With 10 bases removed from V and 3 bases from J, the gap between germline ends came to 15 bases. The CDR3 contains 13 residues. CDR1 is SNHLY and CDR2 is FYNNEI in the germline V gene. DNA for the CDR3: TGTGCCATACAGTGGGGGGGCGACTATGGCTACACCTTC. This encodes CAIQWGGDYGYTF.

The chain is built from TRBV14 and TRBJ1-5; no definite D call. The V gene's germline CDR1 is SGHDN and CDR2 FVKESK. The CDR3 covers 13 residues. V dropped 1 base and J dropped 5 bases, with 6 bases sitting between them. CDR3 in amino acids: CASSQGIDQPQHF. The CDR3, as DNA: TGTGCCAGCAGCCAAGGGATCGATCAGCCCCAGCATTTT.

The V gene is TRBV7-2, the J gene TRBJ2-5; D may be TRBD1 or TRBD2 (5 bases each). Germline V gene data show CDR1 as SGHTA and CDR2 as FQGNSA. CDR3 length: 13 residues. Trimming stripped 1 base from V and 9 bases from J, with 12 bases between. Here the CDR3 reads CASSLGFVGAQYF. The CDR3, as DNA: TGTGCCAGCAGCTTAGGATTTGTGGGGGCCCAGTACTTC. Together with reference TRBV7-2 and TRBJ2-5, the CDR3 gives the full variable domain: GAGVSQSPSNKVTEKGKDVELRCDPISGHTALYWYRQSLGQGLEFLIYFQGNSAPDKSGLPSDRFSAERTGGSVSTLTIQRTQQEDSAVYLCASSLGFVGAQYFGPGTRLLVL.

This clone has only one observation. V is TRBV2 and J is TRBJ2-5; possibly TRBD2 for D (5 bases). The CDR3 extends over 13 amino acids. Germline CDR1 reads SNHLY; CDR2 reads FYNNEI. The V end was cut by 7 bases, the J end by 2 bases, with 11 bases between. CDR3 coding DNA: TGTGCCAGCAAAGAGGGCAATCAAGAGACCCAGTACTTC. It specifies CASKEGNQETQYF.

The gene calls are TRBV5-1 and TRBJ2-7; D is possibly TRBD2 (5 bases). V shed 0 bases and J shed 10 bases, with 14 bases lying between them. The CDR3 loop spans 13 amino acids. From germline, CDR1 is SGHRS and CDR2 YFSETQ. The CDR3 sequence is CASSLAGRPGQYF. Here the CDR3 DNA reads TGCGCCAGCAGCTTGGCCGGCAGGCCGGGACAGTACTTC.

The V and J genes are TRBV7-9 and TRBJ2-4, with TRBD2 matching over 8 bases. V was pared by 5 bases and J by 1 base, with 7 bases of the junction left unmatched. CDR3 length: 16 residues. Per the germline V gene, CDR1 is SEHNR and CDR2 is FQNEAQ (reference sequence). CDR3 nucleotides: TGTGCCAGCAGCCAGGTTAGCGGGACCGCCAAAAACATTCAGTACTTC. Encoded protein: CASSQVSGTAKNIQYF.

CDR3 coding DNA: TGTGCCAGTAGGCTATCCAACTCCTACGAGCAGTACTTC. This codes for CASRLSNSYEQYF. The rearrangement joins TRBV19 to TRBJ2-7; D is ambiguous. CDR3 length: 13 amino acids. V gave up 6 bases and J gave up 0 bases, with 9 bases separating them. Germline V gene data show CDR1 as LNHDA and CDR2 as SQIVND (reference sequence).

V and J are TRBV19 and TRBJ2-5; the D gene is possibly TRBD1 (6 bases). Looked up from germline, CDR1 is LNHDA and CDR2 is SQIVND (reference sequence). The CDR3 sequence is 17 residues long. Trimming stripped 3 bases from V and 5 bases from J, with 22 bases between. CDR3 in DNA: TGTGCCAGTAGTATCCGCCATTCGGCAGGGGAGATTGAGACCCAGTACTTC. It codes for CASSIRHSAGEIETQYF.

This clone was picked up one time. The DNA of the CDR3 is TGCGCCAGCAGCGAAACAGGGAACATTCAGTACTTC. Encoded protein: CASSETGNIQYF. The rearrangement joins TRBV5-1 to TRBJ2-4; D is perhaps TRBD1 (6 bases). The germline gives CDR1 SGHRS, CDR2 YFSETQ. Trimming left V 4 bases short and J 7 bases short, with 9 bases between. This CDR3 has 12 amino acids.